The 25 T cell receptor beta chains in this list originate from one sample, sequenced in a study of blood T cells in healthy people across ages. The authors ran a second PCR of 7 to 11 cycles using a sample-barcoded 5' primer and a J-beta primer mix. Each CDR3 protein gets one entry after TCRdb re-called the 5' RACE reads with MiXCR. The sample holds more than 500,000 distinct CDR3 sequences; about 27% are singletons and the top ten take 3% to 4%. The same sample was also used in a study of T cells of mothers and their children.

Sequencing was carried out using blood. The origin of the receptors is a boy between 2 and 15 years old in good health.

The chain carries TRBV14 and TRBJ2-5; D is unclear. Germline loops: CDR1 SGHDN, CDR2 FVKESK. Between the trimmed V and J ends, which lost 3 bases and 2 bases, there was a span of 10 bases. The CDR3 consists of 14 residues. As DNA, the CDR3 is TGTGCCAGCAGCCAGAGACTCCTGCAAGAGACCCAGTACTTC. It translates to CASSQRLLQETQYF.

The rearrangement joins TRBV9 to TRBJ2-1; no firm D call. This CDR3 region has 16 residues. V gave up 4 bases and J gave up 5 bases, with 19 bases separating them. The germline CDR1 and CDR2 sequences are SGDLS and YYNGEE. This chain's CDR3 is CASSFWDYSWHNEQFF. The CDR3 DNA is TGTGCCAGCAGCTTCTGGGATTACAGCTGGCACAATGAGCAGTTCTTC.

This clonotype was counted at least ten times. A read error is possible here, since a much larger clone lies one base away. The CDR3 coding sequence is TGTGCCAGCAGCTTACACTACGAGCAGTACTTC. This sequence encodes CASSLHYEQYF. This sequence joins TRBV7-6 and TRBJ2-7; D remains ambiguous. In germline, CDR1 is SGHVS, CDR2 FNYEAQ. V was clipped by 2 bases and J by 3 bases, with 2 bases between them. There are 11 residues in the CDR3.

Only a few counts were recorded for this clonotype. The gene calls are TRBV12-5 and TRBJ2-1; 7 bases match TRBD2. Germline V lookup: CDR1 LGHNT, CDR2 FRNRAP. V lost 6 bases to trimming and J lost 3 bases; unmatched junction nucleotides: 8. The CDR3 is made up of 15 amino acids. CDR3 in amino acids: CASGNSGKSYNEQFF. Written as DNA, the CDR3 is TGTGCTAGTGGGAACAGCGGGAAAAGCTACAATGAGCAGTTCTTC.

This chain connects TRBV6-5 to TRBJ1-6, with D perhaps matching TRBD1 (6 bases). This CDR3 region has 15 residues. The V and J ends lost 5 bases and 6 bases respectively, with 14 bases between them. Germline values: CDR1 MNHEY, CDR2 SVGAGI. The CDR3 coding sequence is TGTGCCAGCAGTCCCGGACAGCCATTTAATTCACCCCTCCACTTT. Protein product: CASSPGQPFNSPLHF.

This clonotype was detected only a few times. The genes are TRBV3-1 and TRBJ2-5; 8 bases align to TRBD2. The J call is uncertain, as TRBJ2-7 better fits the DNA end. Germline V gene sequence: CDR1 LGHDT, CDR2 YNNKEL (reference sequence). The CDR3 is made up of 18 amino acids. CDR3 in amino acids: CASSQQTSVTLFFYEQYF. In nucleotides, the CDR3 is TGTGCCAGCAGCCAACAGACTAGCGTAACTCTCTTCTTCTACGAGCAGTACTTC.

The chain uses TRBV20-1 and TRBJ2-5; no definite D call. Looked up from germline, CDR1 is DFQATT and CDR2 is SNEGSKA (reference sequence). The CDR3 is 14 residues long. Trimming cost V 3 bases and J 4 bases, with 15 bases left between them. CDR3 nucleotides: TGCAGTGCTAGGCGACCGTCGTTCGGAGAGACCCAGTACTTC. This codes for CSARRPSFGETQYF.

This clonotype was counted only a few times. The rearrangement uses TRBV6-6 and TRBJ2-4, with 8 bases that match TRBD2. Germline loops: CDR1 MNHNY, CDR2 SVGAGI (reference sequence). V trimming: 2 bases; J trimming: 5 bases; junction bases outside the gene matches: 8. The CDR3 loop spans 16 amino acids. The CDR3 coding sequence is TGTGCCAGCAGTTACCCTATGGGACTAGACGAAAACATTCAGTACTTC. Translating it yields CASSYPMGLDENIQYF.

This clonotype was counted between two and nine times. The junction and the germline gene differ at one end; a read error may be behind it. DNA of the CDR3: TGTGCCAGCAGCTCTCAGAGCGGGGGTAGCCAAAACATTCGGTACTTC. Protein product: CASSSQSGGSQNIRYF. The chain couples TRBV7-2 to TRBJ2-4; TRBD2 agrees at 8 bases. CDR3 length: 16 amino acids. Germline assignment: CDR1 SGHTA and CDR2 FQGNSA.

This sequence joins TRBV12-3 or TRBV12-4 and TRBJ1-5; D gene uncertain. This CDR3 spans 13 amino acids. V was pared by 7 bases and J by 7 bases, with 14 bases between. The CDR3: CASTWAGGQPQHF. In DNA form, the CDR3 reads TGTGCCAGCACTTGGGCAGGTGGACAGCCCCAGCATTTT.

This clonotype was picked up a small number of times. The chain couples TRBV3-1 to TRBJ2-7; 13 nucleotides align to TRBD2. J gave up 2 bases and V 3 bases, and 1 base lay outside the gene matches. Germline V lookup: CDR1 LGHDT, CDR2 YNNKEL (reference sequence). CDR3 length: 15 residues. The CDR3 sequence is CASSHTSGRAYEQYF. The CDR3, as DNA: TGTGCCAGCAGCCATACTAGCGGGAGGGCCTACGAGCAGTACTTC.

This clonotype was seen only a few times. The chain links TRBV6-5 to TRBJ2-5, with 16 nucleotides matching TRBD2. Germline V gene lookup returns CDR1 MNHEY and CDR2 SVGAGI. J lost 3 bases, V lost 8 bases, and 3 bases had no gene match. The CDR3 sequence is 15 residues long. The CDR3 sequence is CASGTSGRGEETQYF. CDR3 in DNA: TGTGCCAGCGGGACTAGCGGGAGGGGGGAAGAGACCCAGTACTTC.

CDR3 amino acids: CASSLAPIAGGPREQYF. The CDR3, as DNA: TGTGCCAGCAGTTTAGCCCCCATAGCGGGAGGGCCGAGAGAGCAGTACTTC. The chain joins TRBV28 to TRBJ2-7, with TRBD2 matching 11 bases. CDR1 MDHEN and CDR2 SYDVKM come from the germline V gene. The V and J ends lost 2 bases and 7 bases, in that order; junction bases with no gene match: 13. The CDR3 is 17 residues long. Variable domain in full (rest from reference TRBV28 and TRBJ2-7): DVKVTQSSRYLVKRTGEKVFLECVQDMDHENMFWYRQDPGLGLRLIYFSYDVKMKEKGDIPEGYSVSREKKERFSLILESASTNQTSMYLCASSLAPIAGGPREQYFGPGTRLTVT.

This clonotype was recorded a few times. The chain couples TRBV10-1 to TRBJ2-7; TRBD2 matches 8 bases. Trimming took 3 bases from V and 3 from J; bases not matched to a gene: 4. This CDR3 comprises 14 residues. Germline V CDR1 and CDR2: WNHNN, SYGVQD (reference sequence). For the CDR3, the DNA is TGCGCCAGCAGTGATAGAGCGGGAGACTACGAGCAGTACTTC. This encodes CASSDRAGDYEQYF.

This clonotype was seen a handful of times. V gene TRBV27 combines with J gene TRBJ1-6, with a possible D match to TRBD1 (6 bases). This CDR3 contains 14 residues. V was cut by 6 bases and J by 8 bases, with 14 bases left in between. In germline, CDR1 is MNHEY, CDR2 SMNVEV (reference sequence). The CDR3 region is CASRATGLHSPLHF. In DNA form, the CDR3 reads TGTGCCAGCAGGGCTACAGGGCTCCATTCACCCCTCCACTTT.

This clonotype came up a few times. The chain couples TRBV2 to TRBJ1-2, with 7 bases matching TRBD1. With V trimmed by 5 bases and J by 1 base, 10 bases remained unmatched. Germline assignment: CDR1 SNHLY and CDR2 FYNNEI. The CDR3 has 16 amino acids. The CDR3 DNA reads as TGTGCCAGCAGTCCCAGGGGGGACAGCCTTAACTATGGCTACACCTTC. It is translated as CASSPRGDSLNYGYTF.

The V and J genes are TRBV9 and TRBJ2-5; possible D gene TRBD1, 6 bases. Germline V gene lookup returns CDR1 SGDLS and CDR2 YYNGEE. Trimming took off 1 base at V and 2 bases at J, with 9 bases between the two ends. The CDR3 spans 14 residues. The CDR3 DNA reads as TGTGCCAGCAGCGTACAAGGACAGCAAGAGACCCAGTACTTC. Protein sequence: CASSVQGQQETQYF.

The chain uses TRBV6-1 and TRBJ1-2, with D perhaps matching TRBD1 (5 bases). The CDR3 has 16 residues. Trimming cost V 6 bases and J 0 bases, with 17 bases left between them. The V gene's germline CDR1 is MNHNS and CDR2 SASEGT. The CDR3 loop is CASRRGAALANYGYTF. The CDR3 coding sequence is TGTGCCAGCAGGAGAGGGGCGGCGTTAGCTAACTATGGCTACACCTTC.

CDR3 loop: CASSPSRTLTICTF. The CDR3 bases are TGTGCCAGCAGCCCTTCCCGGACCCTGACGATATGCACCTTC. The V and J genes are TRBV6-5 and TRBJ1-2; D not resolved. Germline V gene data show CDR1 as MNHEY and CDR2 as SVGAGI. The V end was cut by 6 bases, the J end by 13 bases, with 24 bases between. CDR3 length: 14 residues.

The chain links TRBV30 to TRBJ2-1; no clear D gene. Trimming cost V 4 bases and J 7 bases, with 17 bases left between them. CDR1 is GTSNPN, CDR2 SVGIG, per germline (reference sequence). CDR3 length: 14 residues. Written as DNA, the CDR3 is TGTGCCTGGATCGGGCCTCCGCGTGAGAATGAGCAGTTCTTC. Translating it yields CAWIGPPRENEQFF.

This clonotype was counted a few times. This chain uses TRBV7-3 with TRBJ2-3, with 7 nucleotides matching TRBD1. This CDR3 is built from 15 residues. Germline V gene sequence: CDR1 SGHTA, CDR2 FQGTGA. Trimming cost V 5 bases and J 2 bases; bases outside gene matches: 7. The CDR3 region has the DNA TGTGCCAGCAGCCCACAGGGGTTGGTCACAGATACGCAGTATTTT. Residues: CASSPQGLVTDTQYF.

Only a few counts were recorded for this clonotype. The chain uses TRBV6-2 or TRBV6-3 and TRBJ2-7, with D perhaps assigned TRBD1 or TRBD2 (5 bases each). The germline V gene has CDR1 MNHEY and CDR2 SVGEGT. The CDR3 runs 14 residues. V dropped 7 bases and J dropped 2 bases, with 15 bases sitting between them. This CDR3 is CASTQPGPPYEQYF. CDR3 coding DNA: TGTGCCAGCACCCAACCGGGGCCACCCTACGAGCAGTACTTC.

This clonotype was observed a few times. V usage is TRBV5-4 and J usage is TRBJ2-1; TRBD2 is a possible D gene (6 bases). The V end lost 4 bases, the J end lost 0 bases, and 23 bases lay between the germline ends. The CDR3 consists of 19 residues. The germline gives CDR1 SGHNT, CDR2 YYREEE (reference sequence). The CDR3 protein is CASSRGVGLGKSSYNEQFF. The CDR3 DNA is TGTGCCAGCAGCCGCGGGGTCGGCTTAGGGAAAAGCTCCTACAATGAGCAGTTCTTC.

This clonotype was detected only a few times. The gene calls are TRBV3-1 and TRBJ2-6, with 7 bases fitting TRBD1. V lost 6 bases, J lost 2 bases, and 1 base stayed unmatched. The CDR3 totals 14 residues. Germline V gene data show CDR1 as LGHDT and CDR2 as YNNKEL (reference sequence). The CDR3 coding sequence is TGTGCCAGCAGAACAGGGGCTGGGGCCAACGTCCTGACTTTC. It translates to CASRTGAGANVLTF.

CDR3 DNA sequence: TGTGCCAGCTCACCACGCCCTCTGACAGGGACTACCTACGAGCAGTACTTC. Its protein is CASSPRPLTGTTYEQYF. V gene TRBV18 combines with J gene TRBJ2-7; D might be TRBD1 or TRBD2, each matching 7 bases. Looked up from germline, CDR1 is KGHSH and CDR2 is LQKENI. This CDR3 is built from 17 residues. Between the trimmed V and J ends, which lost 1 base and 2 bases, there was a span of 18 bases.